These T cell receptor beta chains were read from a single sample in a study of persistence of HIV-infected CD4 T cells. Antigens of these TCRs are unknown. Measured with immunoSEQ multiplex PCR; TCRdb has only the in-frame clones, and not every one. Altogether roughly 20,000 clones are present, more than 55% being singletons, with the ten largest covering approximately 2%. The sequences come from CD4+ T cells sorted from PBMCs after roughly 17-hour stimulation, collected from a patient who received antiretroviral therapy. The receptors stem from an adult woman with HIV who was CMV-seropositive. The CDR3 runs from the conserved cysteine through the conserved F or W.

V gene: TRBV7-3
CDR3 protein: CASSPLRVTTGTEAFF

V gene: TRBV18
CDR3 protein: CASSPSETVYGYTF

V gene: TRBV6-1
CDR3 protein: CASSEAGGNQPQHF

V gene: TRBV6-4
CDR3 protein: CASRDTDKNTEAFF

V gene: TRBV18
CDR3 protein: CASSPPQGHYGYTF

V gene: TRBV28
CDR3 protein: CATLTDRDRGRNTIYF

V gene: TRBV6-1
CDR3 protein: CASSEGGGRIEAFF

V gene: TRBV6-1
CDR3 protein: CASSEAAGQGIETQYF

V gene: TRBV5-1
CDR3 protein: CASSFRANTEAFF

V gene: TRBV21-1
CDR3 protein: CASSNADSGGGTGELFF

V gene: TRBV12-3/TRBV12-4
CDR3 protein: CASKDSNNSPLHF

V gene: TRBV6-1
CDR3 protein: CASSEIFRGNQETQYF

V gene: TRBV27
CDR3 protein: CASSSAWGVGKNIQYF

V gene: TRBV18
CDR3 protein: CASSSPRQNTGELFF

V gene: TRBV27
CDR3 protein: CASSSPGRYGNTQYF

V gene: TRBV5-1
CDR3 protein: CASGNSVGNYGYTF

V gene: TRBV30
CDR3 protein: CAWGLTGGNYGYTF

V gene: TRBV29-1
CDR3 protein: CSVHLSFTDTQYF